These 18 T cell receptor beta chains came from one sample sequenced in a study of cytomegalovirus exposure and HLA in healthy donors. Profiling relied on immunoSEQ multiplex PCR, and the TCRdb table lists in-frame clones only, not all of them. The sample yields fewer than 150,000 clones, approximately 86% seen once. Specimen: PBMCs. These receptors originate from a woman aged 18-29 years in good health and CMV-seropositive.

This chain uses TRBV30 with TRBJ2-2; D not certain. Trimming left V 1 base short and J 1 base short, with 10 bases between. The CDR3 covers 15 residues. CDR1 is GTSNPN and CDR2 is SVGIG in the germline V gene (reference sequence). In DNA form, the CDR3 reads TGTGCCTGGAGTGAAAGACTTAAGAACACCGGGGAGCTGTTTTTT. Amino acid sequence: CAWSERLKNTGELFF.

The V and J genes are TRBV4-3 and TRBJ2-6, with D tentatively TRBD1 (6 bases). This CDR3 is 17 amino acids long. V shed 0 bases and J shed 1 base, with 10 bases lying between them. CDR1 is LGHNA and CDR2 is YSLEER in the germline V gene. The CDR3 region is CASSQDPTGSGANVLTF. CDR3 bases: TGCGCCAGCAGCCAAGATCCTACAGGGTCTGGGGCCAACGTCCTGACTTTC.

This clone has just one count. The V and J genes are TRBV7-3 and TRBJ2-7, with D possibly TRBD2 on 7 matching bases. The germline V gene encodes CDR1 SGHTA and CDR2 FQGTGA. The CDR3 has 13 residues. V was shortened by 5 bases and J by 4 bases, with 12 bases between the two germline ends. The CDR3 loop is CASSPRGGYEQYF. For the CDR3, the DNA is TGTGCCAGCAGCCCTAGGGGGGGTTACGAGCAGTACTTC.

This sequence joins TRBV10-2 and TRBJ2-1; D is undetermined. The V end lost 2 bases, the J end lost 3 bases, and 11 bases lay between the germline ends. This CDR3 has 15 amino acids. The germline V gene has CDR1 WSHSY and CDR2 SAAADI. The CDR3: CASSENSPSYNEQFF. The CDR3 nucleotides are TGCGCCAGCAGTGAGAATAGCCCTAGCTACAATGAGCAGTTCTTC.

V gene TRBV7-2 combines with J gene TRBJ1-1, with 7 bases aligning to TRBD1. This CDR3 region has 14 residues. V shed 1 base, J shed 4 bases, and the junction held 3 bases outside the gene matches. Germline values: CDR1 SGHTA, CDR2 FQGNSA. CDR3 amino acids: CASSLVTGSTEAFF. CDR3 nucleotides: TGTGCCAGCAGCTTAGTGACAGGGTCCACTGAAGCTTTCTTT.

The chain couples TRBV9 to TRBJ2-1; 9 bases line up with TRBD1. Germline V CDR1 and CDR2: SGDLS, YYNGEE. This CDR3 spans 14 amino acids. Trimming cost V 4 bases and J 9 bases; bases outside gene matches: 8. CDR3 residues: CASSTRQGVSEQFF. CDR3 sequence (DNA): TGTGCCAGCAGCACCCGACAGGGGGTAAGTGAGCAGTTCTTC.

The count of this clone is one. V is TRBV15 and J is TRBJ1-2; 8 bases are shared with TRBD1. The germline CDR1 and CDR2 sequences are LNHNV and YYDKDF (reference sequence). The CDR3 is 15 amino acids. V was clipped by 4 bases and J by 4 bases; unmatched bases: 8. CDR3 residues: CATSTQQGGGYGYTF. The DNA for the CDR3 is TGTGCCACCAGCACCCAACAGGGGGGAGGCTATGGCTACACCTTC.

This clone turned up a few times. This rearrangement joins TRBV6-6 to TRBJ1-2; D perhaps matches TRBD1 (5 bases). V was trimmed by 6 bases and J by 2 bases, leaving 10 bases between them. Germline CDR1 is MNHNY and CDR2 is SVGAGI (reference sequence). The CDR3 consists of 13 residues. In DNA, the CDR3 is TGTGCCAGCAGACCCGACAGCAACTATGGCTACACCTTC. Its protein product is CASRPDSNYGYTF.

V is TRBV15 and J is TRBJ2-7; TRBD2 matches at 7 bases. Germline assignment: CDR1 LNHNV and CDR2 YYDKDF (reference sequence). The ends lost 4 bases at V and 6 bases at J; junction bases unmatched: 9. The CDR3 is made up of 14 amino acids. The CDR3 is CATSNQRDQSEQYF. The CDR3 DNA reads as TGTGCCACCAGCAATCAGCGGGACCAGAGCGAGCAGTACTTC.

The chain combines TRBV27 with TRBJ2-2; 10 positions agree with TRBD1. J gave up 4 bases and V 2 bases, and 1 base lay outside the gene matches. CDR3 size: 15 residues. Germline CDR1 and CDR2: MNHEY and SMNVEV (reference sequence). CDR3 DNA: TGTGCCAGCAGTTTACGACAGGGGGCCACCGGGGAGCTGTTTTTT. It yields the protein CASSLRQGATGELFF.

This clone was detected a few times. The gene calls are TRBV19 and TRBJ1-6; 7 nucleotides match TRBD1. Germline V gene sequence: CDR1 LNHDA, CDR2 SQIVND (reference sequence). The CDR3 loop spans 15 amino acids. Losses at the gene ends were 8 bases for V and 0 bases for J; bases not matched to a gene: 4. The DNA of the CDR3 is TGTGCCAGTCACAGGGGTAGCTCCTATAATTCACCCCTCCACTTT. Translating it yields CASHRGSSYNSPLHF.

This CDR3 is CASSLGGANYGYTF. The CDR3 DNA reads as TGTGCCAGCAGCTTAGGCGGGGCTAACTATGGCTACACCTTC. V gene TRBV7-2 combines with J gene TRBJ1-2; D ambiguous. CDR3 size: 14 residues. V was shortened by 1 base and J by 0 bases, with 6 bases between the two germline ends. Looked up from germline, CDR1 is SGHTA and CDR2 is FQGNSA.

The rearrangement links TRBV7-9 to TRBJ1-2, with 9 bases lining up with TRBD1. Germline V lookup: CDR1 SEHNR, CDR2 FQNEAQ (reference sequence). The V segment lost 5 bases and the J segment 4 bases; nucleotides outside the gene matches: 5. This CDR3 has 14 residues. CDR3 coding DNA: TGTGCCAGCAGCACAGGGGGCGCGAGCTATGGCTACACCTTC. It specifies CASSTGGASYGYTF.

This clone was picked up one time. This rearrangement joins TRBV6-5 to TRBJ2-7, with D unclear. The CDR3 contains 11 residues. Trimming shortened V by 4 bases and J by 5 bases, and 6 bases separated the two germline ends. CDR1 and CDR2 from the germline V gene are MNHEY and SVGAGI. The CDR3 loop reads CASSFGDEQYF. In DNA form, the CDR3 reads TGTGCCAGCAGTTTTGGAGACGAGCAGTACTTC.

The chain combines TRBV7-9 with TRBJ1-5, with TRBD1 as a possible D gene (6 bases). V was shortened by 5 bases and J by 6 bases, with 17 bases between the two germline ends. The V gene's germline CDR1 is SEHNR and CDR2 FQNEAQ (reference sequence). CDR3 size: 15 residues. CDR3 coding DNA: TGTGCCAGCAGCGCGCGCGGGGGGGCAGGTCAGCCCCAGCATTTT. It is translated as CASSARGGAGQPQHF.

The CDR3 sequence: CASSLETGGYEQYF. The CDR3 DNA sequence: TGTGCCAGCAGCTTAGAGACAGGGGGCTACGAGCAGTACTTC. The rearrangement links TRBV7-2 to TRBJ2-7, with TRBD1 matching 9 bases. V was clipped by 1 base and J by 3 bases; unmatched bases: 1. The germline gives CDR1 SGHTA, CDR2 FQGNSA. The CDR3 runs to 14 residues.

This clone was observed a single time. The chain is built from TRBV9 and TRBJ2-2, with 12 bases lining up with TRBD2. V lost 3 bases to trimming and J lost 3 bases; unmatched junction nucleotides: 3. The germline gives CDR1 SGDLS, CDR2 YYNGEE. The CDR3 length is 16 residues. CDR3 sequence reads: CASSATSGGYTGELFF. The CDR3 bases are TGTGCCAGCAGCGCGACTAGCGGGGGATACACCGGGGAGCTGTTTTTT.

The V call is TRBV19, the J call TRBJ2-5; D is unclear. The CDR3 loop spans 11 amino acids. Germline-derived CDR1 and CDR2 are LNHDA and SQIVND (reference sequence). V was clipped by 3 bases and J by 5 bases, with 4 bases between them. CDR3 loop: CASSIRETQYF. The CDR3, as DNA: TGTGCCAGTAGTATCAGGGAGACCCAGTACTTC. Variable domain in full (rest from reference TRBV19 and TRBJ2-5): DGGITQSPKYLFRKEGQNVTLSCEQNLNHDAMYWYRQDPGQGLRLIYYSQIVNDFQKGDIAEGYSVSREKKESFPLTVTSAQKNPTAFYLCASSIRETQYFGPGTRLLVL.